These 2 T cell receptor beta chains were sequenced from one sample in a study of blood T cells in healthy people across ages. Through a sample-barcoded 5' primer and a J-beta primer mix, a second PCR was run for roughly 6 to 12 cycles. MiXCR, applied by TCRdb to the 5' RACE reads, yields one record per CDR3 protein. The sample consists of 730,000 or so distinct CDR3 sequences, 40% to 45% of them appearing once. Sequenced input: blood. The receptors shown here come from a woman aged 60-75 years in good health.

This clonotype was seen more than once but under ten times. This rearrangement joins TRBV27 to TRBJ2-1; tentative D call: TRBD2 (5 bases). CDR3 length: 15 residues. Trimming took 6 bases from V and 6 from J, leaving 18 bases between them. The V gene's germline CDR1 is MNHEY and CDR2 SMNVEV (reference sequence). The CDR3 protein is CASRGGRVLGNEQFF. As DNA, the CDR3 is TGTGCCAGCAGAGGTGGTAGGGTACTAGGCAATGAGCAGTTCTTC.

This clonotype has just one count. V is TRBV7-8 and J is TRBJ2-7; 13 bases agree with TRBD2. The CDR3 runs to 15 residues. Germline V gives CDR1 SGHVS, CDR2 FQNEAQ. V was pared by 4 bases and J by 6 bases, with 6 bases of the junction left unmatched. CDR3 in amino acids: CASSSGLAGSLEQYF. CDR3 DNA: TGTGCCAGCAGCTCGGGACTAGCGGGATCCCTCGAGCAGTACTTC.